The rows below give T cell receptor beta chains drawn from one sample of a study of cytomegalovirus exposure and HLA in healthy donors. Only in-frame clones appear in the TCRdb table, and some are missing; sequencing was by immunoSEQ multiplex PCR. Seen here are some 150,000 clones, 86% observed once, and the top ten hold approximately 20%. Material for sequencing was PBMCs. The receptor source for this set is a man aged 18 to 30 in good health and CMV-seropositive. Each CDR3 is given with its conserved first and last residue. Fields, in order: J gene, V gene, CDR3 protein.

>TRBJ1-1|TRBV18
CASSPGQNTEAFF
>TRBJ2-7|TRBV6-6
CASSHIQGQYEQYF
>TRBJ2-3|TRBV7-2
CASSLVVSPADTQYF
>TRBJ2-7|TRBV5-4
CASSPAGGRVYEQYF
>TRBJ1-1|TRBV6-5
CASTGTGATEAFF
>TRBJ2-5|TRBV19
CASSPGTSEETQYF
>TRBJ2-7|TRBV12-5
CASGLVKQGLEQYF
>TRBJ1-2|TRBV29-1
CSITGDSGYTF
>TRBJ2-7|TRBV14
CASSPSPPGQGTYEQYF
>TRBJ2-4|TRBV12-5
CAKLANIQYF
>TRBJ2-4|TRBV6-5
CASSYSNREAKNIQYF
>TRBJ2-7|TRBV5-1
CASSTGQGAYEQYF
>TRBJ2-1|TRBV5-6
CASSLFGTILDNEQFF
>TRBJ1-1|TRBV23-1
CASAPLTGRWTQHAEAFF
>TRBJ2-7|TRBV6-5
CASSYSQALLNYEQYF
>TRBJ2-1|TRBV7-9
CASSQRGGAEQFF
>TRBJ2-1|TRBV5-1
CASRRSASGSLAYNEQFF
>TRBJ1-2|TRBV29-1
CSVEGTYYGYTF
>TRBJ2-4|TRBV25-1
CASSEGTGAPIAKNIQYF
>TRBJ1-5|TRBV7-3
CASSPARGSNQPQHF
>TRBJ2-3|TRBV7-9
CASSPEAGPRTDTQYF
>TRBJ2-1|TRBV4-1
CASSQPVSGEYNEQFF